The present entry profiles one T cell receptor (beta chain) with its context. Its specificity is not known. One junction end disagrees with the germline gene, perhaps due to a read error. Looked up from germline, CDR1 is MNHEY and CDR2 is SVGAGI. There are 14 residues in the CDR3. TCRdb analysed the reads with MiXCR anew, one entry per CDR3 protein. Of some 920,000 distinct CDR3 sequences in the sample, 31% were seen once. This sample was included in a study of T cell repertoires in cytomegalovirus infection. Study background: The authors relied on CMV epitopes, both recently identified HLA-C-restricted and well-studied HLA-B-restricted. CMV infection and matching HLA type were both indicated by public TCR beta signatures.

Overall study findings and caveats: HLA-C-restricted CMV-specific TCR beta clonotypes were dominant in the ex vivo response.

This chain links TRBV6-5 with TRBJ2-3; 8 bases align to TRBD2. The material was cultured CD8+ T cells from PBMCs, obtained from culture after CMV antigen stimulation. The sequence was obtained from a human donor in good health (CMV status not recorded). Some clones in this sample may be carry-over from other donors' samples. The CDR3 nucleotides are TGTGCCAACAGTTACCGGGGGGGCTGGGATACGCAGTATTTT. It yields the protein CANSYRGGWDTQYF.